This T cell receptor beta chain was sequenced during a study of blood T cell repertoires in COVID-19. Whole-study context: Spain, Italy and the United States supplied samples that represented acute and convalescent COVID-19.

This clone was counted once. V was pared by 4 bases and J by 5 bases, with 8 bases of the junction left unmatched. The CDR3 has 15 residues. The germline V gene has CDR1 SGHDN and CDR2 FVKESK. TCRdb keeps only in-frame clones here, not all; method: immunoSEQ multiplex PCR. The repertoire has about 28,000 clones, roughly 87% of them found once; the top ten carry roughly 24%. Sequencing input: peripheral blood. The chain employs TRBV14 and TRBJ2-5, with TRBD1 identical over 9 bases. This TCR came from a human donor in a cohort sampled during active COVID-19. The DNA of the CDR3 is TGTGCCAGCAGCCCAGACAGGGGGACCGGGGAGACCCAGTACTTC. The encoded protein is CASSPDRGTGETQYF. The full variable domain, its missing parts supplied by reference TRBV14 and TRBJ2-5, is EAGVTQFPSHSVIEKGQTVTLRCDPISGHDNLYWYRRVMGKEIKFLLHFVKESKQDESGMPNNRFLAERTGGTYSTLKVQPAELEDSGVYFCASSPDRGTGETQYFGPGTRLLVL.